The rows below give T cell receptor beta chains drawn from one sample of a study of blood T cell repertoires in COVID-19. This table comes from immunoSEQ multiplex PCR, and its TCRdb copy is limited to in-frame clones, with some not included. Found here are about 180,000 clones, about 88% of them singletons; the top ten hold less than 3.5%. Material: peripheral blood. These receptors were collected from a young woman with active or convalescent COVID-19. The CDR3 runs from the conserved cysteine through the conserved F or W. The order of the fields is D gene, V gene, clone size, J gene, CDR3 DNA, CDR3 protein. The D gene is left open where the match is weak. Rows may omit the clone size; those that give it use once, few, many or a size class.

D: -; V: TRBV12-3/TRBV12-4; size: -; J: TRBJ1-2; DNA: TGTGCCAGCAGTTTCAGGCAGGGTTCCGGCTACACCTTC; CDR3: CASSFRQGSGYTF
D: -; V: TRBV10-2; size: -; J: TRBJ2-7; DNA: TGCGCCAGCAGTGAGTCGACAGCCTACGAGCAGTACTTC; CDR3: CASSESTAYEQYF
D: TRBD2; V: TRBV28; size: -; J: TRBJ2-1; DNA: TGTGCCAGCAGTGAACTAGCGGGATCCTACAATGAGCAGTTCTTC; CDR3: CASSELAGSYNEQFF
D: -; V: TRBV11-1; size: -; J: TRBJ2-5; DNA: TGTGCCAGCAGCTCAATAGAGCGGAGCCCAGAGACCCAGTACTTC; CDR3: CASSSIERSPETQYF
D: -; V: TRBV7-9; size: few; J: TRBJ1-4; DNA: TGTGCCAGCAGCCCCGTGGGGGGGCAGAGGGAAAAACTGTTTTTT; CDR3: CASSPVGGQREKLFF
D: -; V: TRBV18; size: -; J: TRBJ2-3; DNA: TGTGCCAGCTCACCACTCCGGGGATTCGGCACAGATACGCAGTATTTT; CDR3: CASSPLRGFGTDTQYF
D: TRBD1; V: TRBV2; size: once; J: TRBJ1-5; DNA: TGTGCCAGCAGGCCAACAGGGGGCAATCAGCCCCAGCATTTT; CDR3: CASRPTGGNQPQHF
D: TRBD2; V: TRBV11-3; size: -; J: TRBJ2-7; DNA: TGTGCCAGCAGCCCGCCCAGCGGGGGAGCGGGGGAGCAGTACTTC; CDR3: CASSPPSGGAGEQYF
D: -; V: TRBV4-1; size: few; J: TRBJ2-7; DNA: TGCGCCAGCAGCCGGACTAGGGGGGACTACGAGCAGTACTTC; CDR3: CASSRTRGDYEQYF
D: -; V: TRBV2; size: -; J: TRBJ1-5; DNA: TGTGCCAGCAAAGGGGTGGGGATGGGGCCCCAGCATTTT; CDR3: CASKGVGMGPQHF
D: -; V: TRBV5-4; size: -; J: TRBJ2-6; DNA: TGTGCCAGCAGACTATCTGGGGCCAACGTCCTGACTTTC; CDR3: CASRLSGANVLTF
D: -; V: TRBV19; size: -; J: TRBJ2-7; DNA: TGTGCCAGTAGTATAGGGCACCCTCTGGAGCAGTACTTC; CDR3: CASSIGHPLEQYF
D: -; V: TRBV19; size: -; J: TRBJ1-4; DNA: TGTGCCAGTAGTACCCTTCGCCCCCGGGCAACTAATGAAAAACTGTTTTTT; CDR3: CASSTLRPRATNEKLFF
D: -; V: TRBV27; size: -; J: TRBJ2-5; DNA: TGTGCCAGCAGTTTATCTCTCCAAGAGACCCAGTACTTC; CDR3: CASSLSLQETQYF